Described below is a single T cell receptor beta chain sequence and its context. This sample was included in a study of T cells in Graves' hyperthyroidism and ophthalmopathy. Study information: Blood from the periphery was taken at initial diagnosis, before any treatment.

Graves' hyperthyroidism was deemed stable absent ophthalmopathy progression within 18 months. Uncontrolled infection, other autoimmune disease, pregnancy or lactation disqualified patients from enrolment. TCR beta CDR3 sequences were amplified from RNA transcripts. During a first-round RT-PCR of the TCR CDR3, the HTBI primer set was used. Each CDR3 protein gets one entry after TCRdb re-called the multiplex PCR reads with MiXCR. This sample carries about 740,000 distinct CDR3 sequences, 13% to 15% of them seen once, and the ten largest clones take 10% to 13%. Sequenced material: blood. This sequence was found in a woman aged 18-29 years with Graves' hyperthyroidism.

The CDR3 here is CASKGEGGNQPQHF. The CDR3 bases are TGTGCCAGCAAGGGTGAAGGAGGCAATCAGCCCCAGCATTTT. The chain couples TRBV12-3 or TRBV12-4 to TRBJ1-5; unclear D gene. V dropped 7 bases and J dropped 2 bases, with 12 bases sitting between them. The CDR3 extends over 14 amino acids.